One sample yielded the 15 T cell receptor beta chains listed below, sequenced in a study of blood T cell repertoires in COVID-19. Sequencing used immunoSEQ multiplex PCR; TCRdb keeps in-frame clones, though not all of them. The sample consists of just under 350,000 clones, around four fifths of them appearing once. The sequencing sample was made of peripheral blood. These receptors originate from a man between 25 and 39 years old with active or convalescent COVID-19.

The rearrangement uses TRBV19 and TRBJ1-1; D not certain. V lost 6 bases and J 10 bases, leaving 12 bases between the germline ends. Per germline, CDR1 LNHDA and CDR2 SQIVND (reference sequence). The CDR3 loop spans 11 amino acids. As DNA, the CDR3 is TGTGCCAGTAGGACACCCCCCGGAGCTTTCTTT. Translating it yields CASRTPPGAFF.

This clone was seen a handful of times. The rearrangement links TRBV24-1 to TRBJ2-7; D may be TRBD1 (5 bases). The germline gives CDR1 KGHDR, CDR2 SFDVKD. With 12 bases removed from V and 2 bases from J, the gap between germline ends came to 13 bases. The CDR3 covers 12 residues. CDR3 loop: CAALQVPYEQYF. CDR3 sequence (DNA): TGTGCCGCACTACAGGTCCCCTACGAGCAGTACTTC.

The V and J genes are TRBV5-6 and TRBJ2-6; maybe TRBD2 (6 bases). Germline CDR1 and CDR2: SGHDT and YYEEEE. The CDR3 is 15 amino acids. The V end was cut by 0 bases, the J end by 6 bases, with 10 bases between. The CDR3 here is CASSLGTGEANVLTF. CDR3 nucleotide sequence: TGTGCCAGCAGCTTGGGAACGGGGGAGGCCAACGTCCTGACTTTC.

The chain carries TRBV29-1 and TRBJ2-1; tentative D call: TRBD1 (5 bases). Trimming cost V 1 base and J 8 bases, with 15 bases left between them. The CDR3 is made up of 14 amino acids. Germline V gives CDR1 SQVTM, CDR2 ANQGSEA. CDR3 region: CSVEVVGAGDEQFF. The CDR3 coding sequence is TGCAGCGTTGAAGTGGTTGGGGCCGGAGATGAGCAGTTCTTC.

J is TRBJ2-1 and V is TRBV4-3; TRBD2 aligns across 8 bases. CDR1 is LGHNA, CDR2 YSLEER, per germline. The length of the CDR3 is 15 residues. Germline trimming cut 4 bases from V and 1 base from J; bases unmatched to any gene: 3. CDR3 bases: TGCGCCAGCAGCCTCGGGGGGGGTTCCTACAATGAGCAGTTCTTC. Its translation: CASSLGGGSYNEQFF.

This clone was seen a handful of times. The chain couples TRBV7-8 to TRBJ2-3, with a possible D match to TRBD2 (5 bases). Germline V gene lookup returns CDR1 SGHVS and CDR2 FQNEAQ. The CDR3 is 16 residues long. V lost 5 bases to trimming and J lost 4 bases, with 19 bases between them. The CDR3 protein is CASSPREIAPSDTQYF. The DNA for the CDR3 is TGTGCCAGCAGCCCCCGGGAAATCGCCCCCTCAGATACGCAGTATTTT.

V is TRBV7-9 and J is TRBJ1-2; D is ambiguous. V lost 5 bases, J lost 8 bases, and 12 bases lay in between. The CDR3 runs to 12 residues. From germline, CDR1 is SEHNR and CDR2 FQNEAQ (reference sequence). DNA for the CDR3: TGTGCCAGCAGCGATCCCCTGCGGGGCTACACCTTC. This codes for CASSDPLRGYTF.

The chain links TRBV3-1 (or the pseudogene TRBV3-2) to TRBJ2-1, with D uncertain. CDR3 length equals 16 residues. CDR1 LGHDT and CDR2 YNNKEL come from the germline V gene (reference sequence). The V and J ends lost 1 base and 0 bases respectively, with 10 bases between them. In DNA, the CDR3 is TGTGCCAGCAGCCAAGCCGGGTTACTCTCCTACAATGAGCAGTTCTTC. Translated: CASSQAGLLSYNEQFF.

The chain carries TRBV4-1 and TRBJ1-5, with D possibly being TRBD1 (6 bases). CDR1 and CDR2 (germline): MGHRA, YSYEKL. This CDR3 is 19 amino acids long. V lost 1 base to trimming and J lost 6 bases, with 25 bases between them. The CDR3 reads CASSQVGGTKGGWGQPQHF. The CDR3 DNA is TGCGCCAGCAGCCAAGTGGGTGGGACAAAGGGTGGATGGGGTCAGCCCCAGCATTTT.

The chain employs TRBV19 and TRBJ2-7; TRBD2 matches 13 bases. J gave up 6 bases and V 5 bases, and 10 bases lay outside the gene matches. Germline loops: CDR1 LNHDA, CDR2 SQIVND (reference sequence). This CDR3 has 16 amino acids. The CDR3 DNA reads as TGTGCCAGTAGTCCAAACCGACTAGCGGGAGGCTCCGAGCAGTACTTC. This encodes CASSPNRLAGGSEQYF.

The CDR3 region is CASSLGAGYATNEKLFF. Here the CDR3 DNA reads TGTGCCAGCAGCTTAGGGGCAGGGTATGCAACTAATGAAAAACTGTTTTTT. The chain combines TRBV7-6 with TRBJ1-4; TRBD1 might be the D (5 bases). This CDR3 contains 17 residues. The V gene lost 1 base and the J gene lost 0 bases, with 12 bases spanning the gap. Germline V gives CDR1 SGHVS, CDR2 FNYEAQ.

V gene TRBV7-3 combines with J gene TRBJ2-5; 12 bases line up with TRBD2. V was clipped by 5 bases and J by 2 bases; unmatched bases: 9. Germline CDR1 is SGHTA and CDR2 is FQGTGA. This CDR3 is built from 17 residues. The CDR3 region is CASSPRVGTSGQETQYF. The CDR3 DNA sequence: TGTGCCAGCAGCCCCCGTGTGGGGACTAGCGGGCAAGAGACCCAGTACTTC.

The rearrangement uses TRBV2 and TRBJ1-1, with D maybe TRBD1 (5 bases). Trimming removed 9 bases from V and 2 bases from J, with 13 bases in between. Germline V gene data show CDR1 as SNHLY and CDR2 as FYNNEI. The CDR3 has 13 residues. This CDR3 reads CASRKTANTEAFF. Written as DNA, the CDR3 is TGTGCCAGTCGGAAGACAGCCAACACTGAAGCTTTCTTT.

This chain joins TRBV7-9 and TRBJ1-2, with D unresolved. This CDR3 has 15 residues. Trimming stripped 1 base from V and 1 base from J, with 10 bases between. Germline V gene sequence: CDR1 SEHNR, CDR2 FQNEAQ (reference sequence). CDR3 nucleotides: TGTGCCAGCAGCTTAGGTCCCCTCCTTAACTATGGCTACACCTTC. Translated: CASSLGPLLNYGYTF. Supplemented by reference TRBV7-9 and TRBJ1-2, the full variable domain reads DTGVSQNPRHKITKRGQNVTFRCDPISEHNRLYWYRQTLGQGPEFLTYFQNEAQLEKSRLLSDRFSAERPKGSFSTLEIQRTEQGDSAMYLCASSLGPLLNYGYTFGSGTRLTVV.

V is TRBV6-2 or TRBV6-3 and J is TRBJ2-6; TRBD1 is a possible D gene (5 bases). V was shortened by 2 bases and J by 0 bases, with 8 bases between the two germline ends. This CDR3 has 16 amino acids. Looked up from germline, CDR1 is MNHEY and CDR2 is SVGEGT. The CDR3 sequence: CASSYKGYSGANVLTF. In nucleotides, the CDR3 is TGTGCCAGCAGTTACAAGGGGTACTCTGGGGCCAACGTCCTGACTTTC.